Listed below are T cell receptor beta chains from one sample, sequenced in a study of metastatic and nonmetastatic thyroid tumors. MiXCR reprocessed the PCR reads for TCRdb. The sample holds 20,000 or so clones, roughly 22% seen once. Sequencing used adjacent normal tissue. These receptor sequences come from a female donor with papillary thyroid cancer or a benign thyroid nodule (not recorded which). Some clones in this sample may be carry-over from other donors' samples. The CDR3 runs from the conserved cysteine through the conserved F or W. The D gene is left open where the match is weak. Clone size is given for some rows only: seen once, a few or many times, or a class if the clone is expanded.

TRBV5-1	-	-	TRBJ1-6	TGCGCCAGCAGCTTGGTCGGGTCAGGGCGCGGAGGCTCACCCCTCCACTTT	CASSLVGSGRGGSPLHF
TRBV19	-	few	TRBJ2-3	TGTGCCAGTAGTACGGTTTCGGGGGCCCGCACAGATACGCAGTATTTT	CASSTVSGARTDTQYF
TRBV7-3	-	-	TRBJ1-2	TGTGCCAGCAGCTTGGGCCCAAACTATGGCTACACCTTC	CASSLGPNYGYTF
TRBV25-1	TRBD1	few	TRBJ1-1	TGTGCCAGCAGTGAAGACAGGGTCGTTAACACTGAAGCTTTCTTT	CASSEDRVVNTEAFF
TRBV10-2	-	medium-sized	TRBJ2-3	TGCGCCAGCAGGAGCGGTAGTTTAGATACGCAGTATTTT	CASRSGSLDTQYF
TRBV9	TRBD1	many	TRBJ1-2	TGTGCCAGCAGCGTAGATCCGTCCGGGACAGGATATGGCTACACCTTC	CASSVDPSGTGYGYTF
TRBV6-1	-	few	TRBJ2-7	TGTGCCAGCCATCCTTCAGGACAAGGTTACGAGCAGTACTTC	CASHPSGQGYEQYF
TRBV28	TRBD1	-	TRBJ1-5	TGTGCCAGCAGTGACAGGGTTGGTGGCAATCAGCCCCAGCATTTT	CASSDRVGGNQPQHF
TRBV7-9	TRBD2	few	TRBJ2-1	TGTGCCAGCAGCTTTGCGGGAGAAGGCAATGAGCAGTTCTTC	CASSFAGEGNEQFF
TRBV18	TRBD1	many	TRBJ1-4	TGTGCCAGCTCCCCCCAGGGGGCCCTTAATGAAAAACTGTTTTTT	CASSPQGALNEKLFF
TRBV10-3	-	-	TRBJ2-3	TGTGCCATCAACACCCTAGGGTTGACAGATACGCAGTCTTTT	CAINTLGLTDTQSF
TRBV6-2/TRBV6-3	-	-	TRBJ2-7	TGTGCCAGCGTTCGGACTCCCGGGTGGGAGCAGTACTTC	CASVRTPGWEQYF
TRBV12-3/TRBV12-4	-	few	TRBJ1-1	TGTGCCAGCAGTTTCCCACGGGGTGGCACTGAAGCTTTCTTT	CASSFPRGGTEAFF
TRBV24-1	-	few	TRBJ2-7	TGTGCCACCAGTGATACGCGCGAGCAGTACTTC	CATSDTREQYF
TRBV20-1	-	once	TRBJ2-7	TGCAGTGTTCGGGGGAGTGGTTACGAGCAGTACTTC	CSVRGSGYEQYF
TRBV12-3/TRBV12-4	-	medium-sized	TRBJ1-2	TGTGCCAGCGGGCACAGGGATATGAACTATGGCTACACCTTC	CASGHRDMNYGYTF
TRBV12-3/TRBV12-4	-	few	TRBJ2-7	TGTGCCAGCAGTTTAAGGCGGGTCTCCTACGAGCAGTACTTC	CASSLRRVSYEQYF
TRBV12-3/TRBV12-4	TRBD2	many	TRBJ2-1	TGTGCCAGCGGACTAGCGGGAGGAAAGCAGTTCTTC	CASGLAGGKQFF
TRBV7-8	-	-	TRBJ2-2	TGTGCCAGCAGCCGACATCGGATTATCTCCGGGGAGCTGTTTTTT	CASSRHRIISGELFF
TRBV28	-	-	TRBJ2-7	TGTGCCAGCAGCGGGGCAGACAGGAGCTCCTACGAGCAGTACTTC	CASSGADRSSYEQYF
TRBV5-1	-	few	TRBJ2-1	TGCGCCAGCAGTATAGCGGCCATCTCCTACAATGAGCAGTTCTTC	CASSIAAISYNEQFF
TRBV7-2	TRBD2	-	TRBJ2-5	TGTGCCAGCGTTCCGACTAGCGGGAGATGGGAGACCCAGTACTTC	CASVPTSGRWETQYF
TRBV10-2	-	-	TRBJ2-7	TGCGCCAGCAGTTGGGACACCTCCTACGAGCAGTACTTC	CASSWDTSYEQYF
TRBV25-1	TRBD1	few	TRBJ2-7	TGTGCCAGCAGTGACCATCGACAGGGGAGAGAGCAGTACTTC	CASSDHRQGREQYF
TRBV6-6	TRBD2	many	TRBJ2-1	TGTGCCAGCAGTTACTCAGCGGGAGGCGCCTACAATGAGCAGTTCTTC	CASSYSAGGAYNEQFF
TRBV12-3/TRBV12-4	TRBD2	-	TRBJ2-1	TGTGCCAGCAGTTTTGGAGGGAGGGACTACAATGAGCAGTTCTTC	CASSFGGRDYNEQFF
TRBV28	-	-	TRBJ1-5	TGTGCCAGCCACGTGGGGCTCTGGGGGGAAAATCAGCCCCAGCATTTT	CASHVGLWGENQPQHF
TRBV4-1	TRBD1	many	TRBJ2-7	TGCGCCAGCAGCCGGGGGACAGGGTTGAGTTCCTACGAGCAGTACTTC	CASSRGTGLSSYEQYF